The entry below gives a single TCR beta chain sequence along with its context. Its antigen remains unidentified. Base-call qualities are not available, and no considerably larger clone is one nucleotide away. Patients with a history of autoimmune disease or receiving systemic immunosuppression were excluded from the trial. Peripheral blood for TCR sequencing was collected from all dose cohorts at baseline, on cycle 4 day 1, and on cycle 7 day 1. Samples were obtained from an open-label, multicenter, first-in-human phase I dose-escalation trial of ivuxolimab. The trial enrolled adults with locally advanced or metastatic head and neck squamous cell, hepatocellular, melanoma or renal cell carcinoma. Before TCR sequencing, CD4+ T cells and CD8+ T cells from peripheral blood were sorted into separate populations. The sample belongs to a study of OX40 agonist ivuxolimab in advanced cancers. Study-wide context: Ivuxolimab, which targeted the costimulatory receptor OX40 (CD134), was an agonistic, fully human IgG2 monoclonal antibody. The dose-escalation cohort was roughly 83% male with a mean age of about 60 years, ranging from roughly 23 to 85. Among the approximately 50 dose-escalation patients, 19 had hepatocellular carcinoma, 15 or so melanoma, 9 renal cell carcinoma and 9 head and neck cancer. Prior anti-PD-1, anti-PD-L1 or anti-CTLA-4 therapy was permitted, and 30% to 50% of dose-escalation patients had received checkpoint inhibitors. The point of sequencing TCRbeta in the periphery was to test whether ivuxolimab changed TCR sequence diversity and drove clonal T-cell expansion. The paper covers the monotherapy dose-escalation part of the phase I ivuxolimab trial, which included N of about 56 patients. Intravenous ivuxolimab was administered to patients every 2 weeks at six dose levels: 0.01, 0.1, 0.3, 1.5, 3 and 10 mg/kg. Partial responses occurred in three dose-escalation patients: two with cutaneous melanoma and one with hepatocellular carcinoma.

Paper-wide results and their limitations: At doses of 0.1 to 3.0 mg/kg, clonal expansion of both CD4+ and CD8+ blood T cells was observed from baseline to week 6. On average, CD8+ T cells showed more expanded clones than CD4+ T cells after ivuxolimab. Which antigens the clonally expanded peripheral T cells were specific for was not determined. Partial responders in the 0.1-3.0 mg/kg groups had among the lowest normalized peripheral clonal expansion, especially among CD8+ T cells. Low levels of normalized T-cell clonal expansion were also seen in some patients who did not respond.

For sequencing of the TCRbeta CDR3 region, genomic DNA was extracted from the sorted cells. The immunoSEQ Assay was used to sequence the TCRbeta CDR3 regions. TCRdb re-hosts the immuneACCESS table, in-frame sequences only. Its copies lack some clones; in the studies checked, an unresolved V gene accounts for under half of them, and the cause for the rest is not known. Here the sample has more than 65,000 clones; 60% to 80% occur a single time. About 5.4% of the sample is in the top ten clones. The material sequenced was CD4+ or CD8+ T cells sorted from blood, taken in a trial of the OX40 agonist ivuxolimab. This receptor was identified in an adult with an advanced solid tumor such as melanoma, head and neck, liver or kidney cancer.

The bases are TGTGCCAGCAGTTCCGCGGGACGACGCTACGAGCAGTACTTC. Translation gives CASSSAGRRYEQYF. This chain is built from TRBV28 and TRBJ2-7; perhaps TRBD2 is the D gene, with 6 bases matching. CDR1 and CDR2 (MDHEN, SYDVKM) derive from the germline V gene. Trimming takes 4 bases from V and 3 bases from J, and the germline ends sit 13 bases apart. The CDR3 spans 14 residues, from the cysteine through the phenylalanine. The read is trimmed to its CDR3 DNA, 42 bases read in frame from base 1.